The 6 T cell receptor beta chains below were found in one sample sequenced in a study of T cells in pancreatic ductal adenocarcinoma (dated by TCRdb to 2016 to 2017). Library preparation employed the immunoSEQ multiplex PCR assay. Sourced from immuneACCESS, this table was stored by TCRdb with only in-frame sequences that have V and J called. A share of the clones is absent; for the studies checked, an unresolved V gene accounts for under half, and the remainder has no known explanation. The sample table shows approximately 97,000 clones, and roughly 96% are seen once. The ten largest clones capture roughly 3.1% of the sample. Selected pancreatic ductal adenocarcinoma patients had undergone surgery without neoadjuvant therapy. Sequenced material: PBMCs. Source of these receptors: a human donor with pancreatic ductal adenocarcinoma.

This chain joins TRBV7-3 and TRBJ2-3; 7 positions match TRBD2. The length of the CDR3 is 13 residues. Germline CDR1 and CDR2: SGHTA and FQGTGA. Trimming at V came to 4 bases and at J to 8 bases, leaving 6 bases not matched to a gene. Here the CDR3 DNA reads TGTGCCAGCAGCTCGACTAGCTTTGCTACGCAGTATTTT. As protein: CASSSTSFATQYF. The whole variable domain, filled in from reference TRBV7-3 and TRBJ2-3, reads GAGVSQTPSNKVTEKGKYVELRCDPISGHTALYWYRQSLGQGPEFLIYFQGTGAADDSGLPNDRFFAVRPEGSVSTLKIQRTERGDSAVYLCASSSTSFATQYFGPGTRLTVL.

V gene TRBV9 combines with J gene TRBJ2-3, with 8 bases that match TRBD2. Germline CDR1 SGDLS, CDR2 YYNGEE. Trimming cost V 4 bases and J 2 bases; bases outside gene matches: 3. The CDR3 spans 14 residues. CDR3 residues: CASSTGLVTDTQYF. CDR3 coding DNA: TGTGCCAGCAGCACGGGACTAGTCACAGATACGCAGTATTTT.

J is TRBJ2-3 and V is TRBV9, with D maybe TRBD2 (5 bases). Between the trimmed V and J ends, which lost 3 bases and 6 bases, there was a span of 5 bases. Looked up from germline, CDR1 is SGDLS and CDR2 is YYNGEE. This CDR3 region has 11 residues. The chain's CDR3 is CASSASDTQYF. CDR3 bases: TGTGCCAGCAGCGCTAGCGATACGCAGTATTTT. Combining the CDR3 with reference TRBV9 and TRBJ2-3 gives the whole variable domain DSGVTQTPKHLITATGQRVTLRCSPRSGDLSVYWYQQSLDQGLQFLIQYYNGEERAKGNILERFSAQQFPDLHSELNLSSLELGDSALYFCASSASDTQYFGPGTRLTVL.

The J gene is TRBJ1-1, the V gene TRBV7-9; the match to TRBD1 covers 9 bases. CDR1 and CDR2 from the germline V gene are SEHNR and FQNEAQ (reference sequence). V lost 11 bases and J lost 1; bases outside the gene matches: 11. This CDR3 region has 15 residues. CDR3 bases: TGTGCCGGAGGGACAGGGAGTGGGGAGAACACTGAAGCTTTCTTT. Translation: CAGGTGSGENTEAFF.

This clone was seen a handful of times. The rearrangement joins TRBV18 to TRBJ1-5, with 7 nucleotides matching TRBD1. The CDR3 covers 14 residues. The V segment lost 6 bases and the J segment 2 bases; nucleotides outside the gene matches: 4. Germline values: CDR1 KGHSH, CDR2 LQKENI. This chain's CDR3 is CASSQGDGNQPQHF. The CDR3 coding sequence is TGTGCCAGCTCTCAGGGGGACGGCAATCAGCCCCAGCATTTT.

The CDR3, as DNA: TGTGCCAGCAGCATTGGACTATCATCAGATACGCAGTATTTT. Translating it yields CASSIGLSSDTQYF. V is TRBV9 and J is TRBJ2-3, with a tentative D call TRBD2 (6 bases). The CDR3 runs to 14 residues. V gave up 4 bases and J gave up 4 bases, with 13 bases separating them. Germline CDR1 SGDLS, CDR2 YYNGEE.